These 26 T cell receptor beta chains were all obtained from the same sample, sequenced in a study of T cells after yellow fever vaccination. Each CDR3 protein is one row after TCRdb ran MiXCR on the 5' RACE reads. Among 95,000 to 100,000 distinct CDR3 sequences, around 5.5% were seen once, and the ten largest hold roughly 41%. The sample in question was CD8+ T cells sorted from PBMCs, obtained 10 days after the yellow fever booster vaccination. These receptors were collected from a man aged 18 to 29 who received the YFV17D yellow fever vaccine.

This clonotype has at least ten counts. V and J are TRBV14 and TRBJ1-6; D gene unclear. The CDR3 is made up of 12 amino acids. V shed 4 bases and J shed 10 bases, with 8 bases lying between them. Germline loops: CDR1 SGHDN, CDR2 FVKESK. CDR3 in amino acids: CASSPGSSPLHF. CDR3 DNA sequence: TGTGCCAGCAGCCCGGGCTCCTCACCCCTCCACTTT.

This clonotype was counted between two and nine times. The rearrangement uses TRBV7-9 and TRBJ2-5, with TRBD1 identical over 7 bases. The CDR3 sequence is 13 residues long. CDR1 and CDR2 from the germline V gene are SEHNR and FQNEAQ (reference sequence). The V and J ends lost 8 bases and 4 bases, in that order; junction bases with no gene match: 7. Written as DNA, the CDR3 is TGTGCCAGCGGCCCTTGGACAGGAGAGACCCAGTACTTC. This gives the protein CASGPWTGETQYF.

The gene calls are TRBV29-1 and TRBJ1-3; possibly TRBD1 for D (5 bases). This CDR3 contains 14 residues. Looked up from germline, CDR1 is SQVTM and CDR2 is ANQGSEA. The ends were cut back, 3 bases at V and 4 bases at J, with 13 bases in the middle. The CDR3, as DNA: TGCAGCGTTGAGGGGTTTGACAGCGGAAACACCATATATTTT. Translated: CSVEGFDSGNTIYF. The full variable domain, rest sourced from reference TRBV29-1 and TRBJ1-3, is SAVISQKPSRDICQRGTSLTIQCQVDSQVTMMFWYRQQPGQSLTLIATANQGSEATYESGFVIDKFPISRPNLTFSTLTVSNMSPEDSSIYLCSVEGFDSGNTIYFGEGSWLTVV.

This clonotype was found many times. This chain links TRBV4-1 with TRBJ2-3; weak D call: TRBD2 (7 bases). This CDR3 has 17 amino acids. Germline V lookup: CDR1 MGHRA, CDR2 YSYEKL. V gave up 0 bases and J gave up 2 bases, with 15 bases separating them. CDR3 DNA: TGCGCCAGCAGCCAAGATACCCGGGGGGCCTACACAGATACGCAGTATTTT. It is translated as CASSQDTRGAYTDTQYF.

The chain employs TRBV5-4 and TRBJ2-7, with a weak D call TRBD1 (6 bases). This CDR3 has 15 residues. The V gene's germline CDR1 is SGHNT and CDR2 YYREEE (reference sequence). The germline V and J ends were trimmed by 3 bases and 4 bases, with 17 bases remaining between them. CDR3 sequence (DNA): TGTGCCAGCAGCTACAGGGAAAGACGTGAGTACGAGCAGTACTTC. Its translation: CASSYRERREYEQYF. Full variable domain (missing parts from reference TRBV5-4 and TRBJ2-7): ETGVTQSPTHLIKTRGQQVTLRCSSQSGHNTVSWYQQALGQGPQFIFQYYREEENGRGNFPPRFSGLQFPNYSSELNVNALELDDSALYLCASSYRERREYEQYFGPGTRLTVT.

The chain uses TRBV2 and TRBJ2-7, with D tentatively TRBD1 (5 bases). V was clipped by 8 bases and J by 0 bases, with 11 bases between them. The germline gives CDR1 SNHLY, CDR2 FYNNEI. The CDR3 covers 13 residues. The CDR3 region is CASWTSNSYEQYF. In DNA form, the CDR3 reads TGTGCCAGCTGGACATCAAACTCCTACGAGCAGTACTTC.

CDR3 nucleotide sequence: TGCAGCGTTGTTAGCGGGGGACGGGACACCGGGGAGCTGTTTTTT. Amino acids: CSVVSGGRDTGELFF. V and J are TRBV29-1 and TRBJ2-2, with 9 nucleotides matching TRBD2. The CDR3 runs 15 residues. The V gene's germline CDR1 is SQVTM and CDR2 ANQGSEA. J was trimmed by 3 bases and V by 4 bases; bases with no gene match: 6.

V and J are TRBV2 and TRBJ2-7; D not resolved. CDR3 size: 14 residues. Between the trimmed V and J ends, which lost 1 base and 3 bases, there was a span of 10 bases. The germline V gene has CDR1 SNHLY and CDR2 FYNNEI. The CDR3 loop is CASSEVRIVYEQYV. The CDR3 coding sequence is TGTGCCAGCAGTGAAGTTAGGATAGTCTACGAGCAGTACGTC.

This chain uses TRBV30 with TRBJ2-7, with TRBD2 matching 13 bases. CDR1 and CDR2 from the germline V gene are GTSNPN and SVGIG (reference sequence). Germline trimming cut 0 bases from V and 2 bases from J; bases unmatched to any gene: 1. The CDR3 loop spans 15 amino acids. DNA for the CDR3: TGTGCCTGGAGTGTACTAGCGGGGGGGACCTACGAGCAGTACTTC. The encoded protein is CAWSVLAGGTYEQYF.

This chain links TRBV19 with TRBJ1-2; the D gene is possibly TRBD1 (5 bases). The CDR3 is 14 amino acids. V shed 1 base and J shed 2 bases, with 8 bases lying between them. In germline, CDR1 is LNHDA, CDR2 SQIVND (reference sequence). Written as DNA, the CDR3 is TGTGCCAGTAGTATAGCCCGGGGCAACTATGGCTACACCTTC. This codes for CASSIARGNYGYTF.

There are a few counts of this clonotype. The chain links TRBV6-4 to TRBJ2-7, with a possible D match to TRBD2 (6 bases). Deletions cut 8 bases from V and 4 bases from J, with 18 bases between. The V gene's germline CDR1 is MRHNA and CDR2 SNTAGT. The CDR3 spans 14 residues. The CDR3 spells CASPGRDRLYEQYV. The CDR3 nucleotides are TGTGCCAGCCCTGGGCGGGATCGGTTATACGAGCAGTACGTC.

The CDR3 sequence: CASSSSVSYEQYF. The CDR3 coding sequence is TGTGCCAGCAGCTCGAGTGTCTCCTACGAGCAGTACTTC. V usage is TRBV7-9 and J usage is TRBJ2-7, with D uncertain. This CDR3 is built from 13 residues. Germline CDR1 and CDR2: SEHNR and FQNEAQ (reference sequence). V was clipped by 4 bases and J by 0 bases, with 7 bases between them.

This clonotype was counted only a few times. The V gene is TRBV6-2 or TRBV6-3, the J gene TRBJ2-5, with a tentative D call TRBD1 (6 bases). The germline V and J ends were trimmed by 3 bases and 1 base, with 12 bases remaining between them. The length of the CDR3 is 15 residues. Germline-derived CDR1 and CDR2 are MNHEY and SVGEGT. Here the CDR3 DNA reads TGTGCCAGCAGTTATTCTTTCAGGGGCCAAGAGACCCAGTACTTC. The encoded protein is CASSYSFRGQETQYF.

About this clonotype: A read error is possible here, since a much larger clone lies one base away. The chain has TRBV4-1 and TRBJ2-7; D is ambiguous. Germline V lookup: CDR1 MGHRA, CDR2 YSYEKL. With 6 bases removed from V and 5 bases from J, the gap between germline ends came to 14 bases. The CDR3 loop spans 13 amino acids. The CDR3 here is CASRSHTWDEQYF. The CDR3 nucleotides are TGCGCCAGCAGGTCTCACACTTGGGACGAGCAGTACTTC.

For this clonotype: At one boundary the junction diverges from the germline segment, which might be a read error. The J gene is TRBJ2-1, the V gene TRBV4-1; TRBD2 is a possible D gene (7 bases). Germline CDR1 reads MGHRA; CDR2 reads YSYEKL. The CDR3 has 12 amino acids. Here the CDR3 reads CASGGAYSEQFF. The CDR3 DNA reads as TGCGCCAGCGGGGGGGCCTACAGTGAGCAGTTCTTC.

This clonotype was picked up a small number of times. The chain links TRBV15 to TRBJ2-5, with D perhaps matching TRBD2 (5 bases). The germline V gene encodes CDR1 LNHNV and CDR2 YYDKDF (reference sequence). The CDR3 has 13 amino acids. The ends were cut back, 0 bases at V and 4 bases at J, with 6 bases in the middle. The CDR3 sequence: CATSRDRGETQYF. The CDR3 DNA reads as TGTGCCACCAGCAGAGATCGGGGAGAGACCCAGTACTTC.

The genes are TRBV4-3 and TRBJ2-2; TRBD1 matches at 9 bases. V dropped 4 bases and J dropped 7; count of bases not matched to a gene: 7. The germline CDR1 and CDR2 sequences are LGHNA and YSLEER. The CDR3 totals 15 residues. The CDR3 protein is CASSRRRDRDGELFF. CDR3 bases: TGCGCCAGCAGCCGACGCCGGGACAGGGACGGGGAGCTGTTTTTT.

The chain has TRBV28 and TRBJ1-4, with D perhaps matching TRBD1 (6 bases). Germline V gene lookup returns CDR1 MDHEN and CDR2 SYDVKM. The CDR3 has 14 residues. V dropped 7 bases and J dropped 6 bases, with 15 bases sitting between them. CDR3 in amino acids: CASKGTGRHEKLFF. DNA for the CDR3: TGTGCCAGCAAGGGAACAGGGAGGCATGAAAAACTGTTTTTT.

This clonotype occurred a few times. The CDR3 coding sequence is TGTGCCAGCAGCCCCGGAGGGGACCTCCCTGGCTACACCTTC. It codes for CASSPGGDLPGYTF. The chain carries TRBV5-5 and TRBJ1-2; D is possibly TRBD1 (5 bases). Deletions cut 4 bases from V and 7 bases from J, with 17 bases between. The CDR3 spans 14 residues. The V gene's germline CDR1 is SGHKS and CDR2 YYEKEE (reference sequence).

This clonotype was counted many times. The V and J genes are TRBV7-2 and TRBJ2-1, with 8 bases that match TRBD1. The CDR3 consists of 14 residues. Germline V gene sequence: CDR1 SGHTA, CDR2 FQGNSA. Trimming at V came to 5 bases and at J to 7 bases, leaving 7 bases not matched to a gene. The CDR3 spells CASSPRQGLNEQFF. The CDR3 DNA reads TGTGCCAGCAGCCCCCGACAGGGGTTGAATGAGCAGTTCTTC.

J is TRBJ2-3 and V is TRBV5-1, with D perhaps matching TRBD2 (6 bases). The germline CDR1 and CDR2 sequences are SGHRS and YFSETQ. The V and J ends lost 5 bases and 0 bases respectively, with 13 bases between them. CDR3 length: 15 residues. The CDR3 nucleotides read TGCGCCAGCAGGTATCTCGGGGGTAGCACAGATACGCAGTATTTT. Residues: CASRYLGGSTDTQYF.

The chain couples TRBV5-5 to TRBJ1-1, with D maybe TRBD1 (5 bases). Deletions cut 0 bases from V and 10 bases from J, with 13 bases between. This CDR3 has 13 residues. Germline CDR1 SGHKS, CDR2 YYEKEE (reference sequence). The CDR3 nucleotides are TGTGCCAGCAGCTTGGTTGGGAACGGGGGAGCTTTCTTT. Its protein product is CASSLVGNGGAFF.

This clonotype was detected only a few times. The genes are TRBV25-1 and TRBJ2-5; 7 nucleotides align to TRBD1. V was pared by 7 bases and J by 5 bases, with 10 bases of the junction left unmatched. Germline V gene data show CDR1 as MGHDK and CDR2 as SYGVNS. The CDR3 runs 14 residues. The CDR3 here is CASKTPGGLETQYF. CDR3 bases: TGTGCCAGCAAGACCCCAGGGGGTTTGGAGACCCAGTACTTC. Complete variable domain (other parts from reference TRBV25-1 and TRBJ2-5): EADIYQTPRYLVIGTGKKITLECSQTMGHDKMYWYQQDPGMELHLIHYSYGVNSTEKGDLSSESTVSRIRTEHFPLTLESARPSHTSQYLCASKTPGGLETQYFGPGTRLLVL.

The chain combines TRBV6-2 or TRBV6-3 with TRBJ1-1; a possible D gene is TRBD1 (5 bases). V lost 5 bases and J 4 bases, leaving 14 bases between the germline ends. The CDR3 runs to 14 residues. Germline assignment: CDR1 MNHEY and CDR2 SVGEGT. The CDR3 nucleotides read TGTGCCAGCAGTGCCGGGACTGGTTCCACTGAAGCTTTCTTT. Protein: CASSAGTGSTEAFF.

This clonotype was seen only a few times. The chain uses TRBV14 and TRBJ2-7, with D possibly being TRBD2 (6 bases). Germline CDR1 and CDR2: SGHDN and FVKESK. This CDR3 spans 16 amino acids. V lost 5 bases and J 3 bases, leaving 20 bases between the germline ends. The CDR3 reads CASSSSVGGGNYEQYF. In DNA, the CDR3 is TGTGCCAGCAGCTCAAGCGTCGGTGGGGGGAACTACGAGCAGTACTTC. Full variable domain (outside the CDR3, taken from reference TRBV14 and TRBJ2-7): EAGVTQFPSHSVIEKGQTVTLRCDPISGHDNLYWYRRVMGKEIKFLLHFVKESKQDESGMPNNRFLAERTGGTYSTLKVQPAELEDSGVYFCASSSSVGGGNYEQYFGPGTRLTVT.

V gene TRBV5-6 combines with J gene TRBJ2-5, with 9 positions matching TRBD1. The trim removed 1 base at V and 2 bases at J, leaving 3 bases unmatched. CDR3 length equals 15 residues. Germline assignment: CDR1 SGHDT and CDR2 YYEEEE. The CDR3 here is CASSLTDRGQETQYF. CDR3 DNA: TGTGCCAGCAGCTTGACGGACAGGGGACAAGAGACCCAGTACTTC.